The 5 T cell receptor beta chains below all came from one sample that was sequenced in a study of T cell responses to AZD1222 COVID-19 vaccine. Assay: immunoSEQ multiplex PCR; the TCRdb copy retains only in-frame clones and omits some. This table holds just under 75,000 clones, 80% found once. Here the sequenced sample was peripheral blood, taken 28 days after the second AZD1222 dose. These receptors were obtained from an adult who received the AZD1222 COVID-19 vaccine.

The V and J genes are TRBV19 and TRBJ1-2; 7 nucleotides align to TRBD1. Germline CDR1 is LNHDA and CDR2 is SQIVND (reference sequence). Losses at the gene ends were 3 bases for V and 2 bases for J; bases not matched to a gene: 6. The CDR3 length is 15 residues. CDR3 residues: CASSIRKGANYGYTF. The CDR3 DNA reads as TGTGCCAGTAGTATTAGAAAGGGGGCGAACTATGGCTACACCTTC.

This clone was seen once. The rearrangement links TRBV28 to TRBJ2-4, with 11 bases identical to TRBD2. The V gene end was trimmed by 2 bases and the J gene end by 2 bases; junction bases not matched to a gene: 8. The CDR3 is made up of 18 amino acids. Germline-derived CDR1 and CDR2 are MDHEN and SYDVKM. Here the CDR3 DNA reads TGTGCCAGCAGTTTACTAGCGGGAGGATTTGGTTCCAAAAACATTCAGTACTTC. Protein sequence: CASSLLAGGFGSKNIQYF. Together with reference TRBV28 and TRBJ2-4, the CDR3 gives the full variable domain: DVKVTQSSRYLVKRTGEKVFLECVQDMDHENMFWYRQDPGLGLRLIYFSYDVKMKEKGDIPEGYSVSREKKERFSLILESASTNQTSMYLCASSLLAGGFGSKNIQYFGAGTRLSVL.

The J gene is TRBJ1-1, the V gene TRBV11-2, with D unclear. Germline V gene lookup returns CDR1 SGHAT and CDR2 FQNNGV. V dropped 6 bases and J dropped 7 bases, with 15 bases sitting between them. CDR3 length: 13 residues. CDR3 DNA: TGTGCCAGCAGTTCCAGTTTGGTCAGTGAAGCTTTCTTT. Translation: CASSSSLVSEAFF.

J is TRBJ1-3 and V is TRBV30; D perhaps matches TRBD1 (5 bases). CDR1 is GTSNPN, CDR2 SVGIG, per germline (reference sequence). This CDR3 spans 16 amino acids. Trimming shortened V by 4 bases and J by 4 bases, and 20 bases separated the two germline ends. DNA for the CDR3: TGTGCCTGGAAACAGGTTTCGGCGAGTTCGGGAAACACCATATATTTT. It specifies CAWKQVSASSGNTIYF.

The rearrangement uses TRBV27 and TRBJ2-1, with a possible D match to TRBD2 (6 bases). Trimming shortened V by 5 bases and J by 1 base, and 15 bases separated the two germline ends. This CDR3 contains 16 residues. Germline CDR1 and CDR2: MNHEY and SMNVEV (reference sequence). The CDR3 nucleotides are TGTGCCAGCAGTCCAAACCCGGGGGTGTCCTACAATGAGCAGTTCTTC. This gives the protein CASSPNPGVSYNEQFF.